The subject of this entry is one T cell receptor (beta chain). This entry is derived from a study of T cells in localized non-small cell lung cancer. Losses at the gene ends were 6 bases for V and 1 base for J; bases not matched to a gene: 19. Germline V gene data show CDR1 as SGHNT and CDR2 as YYREEE (reference sequence). The CDR3 is 20 residues long. The table came from immunoSEQ multiplex PCR; TCRdb's copy has only in-frame clones and leaves some out. The table records around 91,000 clones, roughly 87% of them present only once. This chain links TRBV5-4 with TRBJ1-1, with 12 nucleotides matching TRBD1. Sequencing was performed on peripheral blood, taken before any cancer treatment. This receptor was identified in a man between 40 and 75 years old with stage I squamous cell lung carcinoma. CDR3 region: CASTPLSPGTGGRGNTEAFF. The CDR3 region has the DNA TGTGCCAGCACTCCCCTCTCTCCCGGGACAGGGGGCCGGGGGAACACTGAAGCTTTCTTT.